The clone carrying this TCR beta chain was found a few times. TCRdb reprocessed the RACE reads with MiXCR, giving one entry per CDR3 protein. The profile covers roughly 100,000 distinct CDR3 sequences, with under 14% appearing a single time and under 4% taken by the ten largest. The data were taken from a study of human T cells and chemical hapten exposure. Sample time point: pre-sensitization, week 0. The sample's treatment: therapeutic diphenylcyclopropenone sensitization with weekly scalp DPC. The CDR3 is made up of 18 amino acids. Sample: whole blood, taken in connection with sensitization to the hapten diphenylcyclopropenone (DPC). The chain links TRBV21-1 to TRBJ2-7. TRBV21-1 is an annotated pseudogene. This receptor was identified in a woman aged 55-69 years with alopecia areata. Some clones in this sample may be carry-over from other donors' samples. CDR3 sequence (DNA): TGTGCCAGCAGCAAAAGGTGGGGAAGGAGTAAACCCCCCTACGAGCAGTACTTC. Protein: CASSKRWGRSKPPYEQYF.